These 24 T cell receptor beta chains were sequenced from one sample in a study of blood T cell repertoires in COVID-19. Profiling relied on immunoSEQ multiplex PCR, and the TCRdb table lists in-frame clones only, not all of them. The data show 200,000 to 300,000 clones, 86% seen once. The sample taken for sequencing was peripheral blood. Receptors originate from a woman aged 25-40 years who had recovered from COVID-19.

V and J are TRBV9 and TRBJ1-5, with D possibly matching TRBD1 (5 bases). Trimming pared 0 bases from V and 4 bases from J, leaving 11 bases between. CDR1 and CDR2 (germline): SGDLS, YYNGEE. The CDR3 runs 15 residues. CDR3 bases: TGTGCCAGCAGCGTAGCGGGGGGGGATAATCAGCCCCAGCATTTT. Residues: CASSVAGGDNQPQHF.

The chain combines TRBV7-9 with TRBJ1-3; 8 bases map to TRBD1. The CDR3 consists of 16 residues. From germline, CDR1 is SEHNR and CDR2 FQNEAQ (reference sequence). The trim removed 7 bases at V and 0 bases at J, leaving 8 bases unmatched. DNA of the CDR3: TGTGCCAGCACCGAGACAGGGGTTAGCTCTGGAAACACCATATATTTT. Its translation is CASTETGVSSGNTIYF. The full variable domain, rest sourced from reference TRBV7-9 and TRBJ1-3, is DTGVSQNPRHKITKRGQNVTFRCDPISEHNRLYWYRQTLGQGPEFLTYFQNEAQLEKSRLLSDRFSAERPKGSFSTLEIQRTEQGDSAMYLCASTETGVSSGNTIYFGEGSWLTVV.

The rearrangement links TRBV5-1 to TRBJ2-1; 7 positions match TRBD2. V shed 4 bases, J shed 0 bases, and the junction held 7 bases outside the gene matches. CDR3 length: 16 residues. CDR1 SGHRS and CDR2 YFSETQ come from the germline V gene. The CDR3 nucleotides read TGCGCCAGCAGCCAAGGAAGCGGGAACTCCTACAATGAGCAGTTCTTC. Encoded protein: CASSQGSGNSYNEQFF. Supplemented by reference TRBV5-1 and TRBJ2-1, the full variable domain reads KAGVTQTPRYLIKTRGQQVTLSCSPISGHRSVSWYQQTPGQGLQFLFEYFSETQRNKGNFPGRFSGRQFSNSRSEMNVSTLELGDSALYLCASSQGSGNSYNEQFFGPGTRLTVL.

The chain joins TRBV11-2 to TRBJ1-5; 7 bases are a match to TRBD1. CDR3 size: 14 residues. Germline CDR1 reads SGHAT; CDR2 reads FQNNGV. V gave up 5 bases and J gave up 6 bases; unmatched junction bases: 7. The CDR3 DNA reads as TGTGCCAGCAGCATAACAGGGGTGGGTCAGCCCCAGCATTTT. This encodes CASSITGVGQPQHF.

The chain's CDR3 is CASSPREEEQFF. The CDR3 DNA sequence: TGTGCCAGCAGCCCTCGGGAGGAAGAGCAGTTCTTC. The V call is TRBV13, the J call TRBJ2-1, with 7 bases that match TRBD2. Looked up from germline, CDR1 is PRHDT and CDR2 is FYEKMQ (reference sequence). Unmatched junction bases numbered 5, after V lost 5 bases and J lost 10 bases. The CDR3 is made up of 12 amino acids.

The chain uses TRBV2 and TRBJ2-1, with D perhaps TRBD2 (6 bases). Germline V lookup: CDR1 SNHLY, CDR2 FYNNEI. V lost 6 bases and J 6 bases, leaving 18 bases between the germline ends. The CDR3 runs 15 residues. This CDR3 is CASSGPRGGANEQFF. CDR3 sequence (DNA): TGTGCCAGCAGCGGTCCCCGGGGAGGAGCCAATGAGCAGTTCTTC.

V is TRBV6-5 and J is TRBJ2-7, with D maybe TRBD1 (7 bases). The CDR3 has 15 residues. The germline V gene encodes CDR1 MNHEY and CDR2 SVGAGI. Between the trimmed V and J ends, which lost 5 bases and 4 bases, there was a span of 18 bases. CDR3 in DNA: TGTGCCAGCAGTCTCCTGCGGGACAGAGAATACGAGCAGTACTTC. Its translation is CASSLLRDREYEQYF.

The chain carries TRBV5-4 and TRBJ2-7; possible D gene TRBD2, 5 bases. In germline, CDR1 is SGHNT, CDR2 YYREEE (reference sequence). V was cut by 5 bases and J by 7 bases, with 13 bases left in between. The CDR3 totals 12 residues. The CDR3 nucleotides read TGTGCCAGCAGTTGGGCTAAGCGGGAGCAGTACTTC. Translated: CASSWAKREQYF.

The chain couples TRBV6-5 to TRBJ1-2, with a possible D match to TRBD1 (6 bases). CDR1 and CDR2 from the germline V gene are MNHEY and SVGAGI. This CDR3 is built from 14 residues. V was pared by 7 bases and J by 0 bases, with 12 bases between. The CDR3 sequence is CASNRDPANYGYTF. The CDR3 DNA is TGTGCCAGCAACAGGGATCCCGCTAACTATGGCTACACCTTC.

V usage is TRBV3-1 (or the pseudogene TRBV3-2) and J usage is TRBJ1-5; a possible D gene is TRBD1 (6 bases). The V gene lost 1 base and the J gene lost 6 bases, with 13 bases spanning the gap. Germline V lookup: CDR1 LGHDT, CDR2 YNNKEL (reference sequence). The CDR3 has 15 residues. The CDR3 reads CASSQVPGGAQPQHF. The CDR3 nucleotides are TGTGCCAGCAGCCAAGTCCCGGGGGGGGCTCAGCCCCAGCATTTT.

The chain carries TRBV13 and TRBJ2-7; TRBD1 aligns across 8 bases. V lost 6 bases to trimming and J lost 2 bases; unmatched junction nucleotides: 9. From germline, CDR1 is PRHDT and CDR2 FYEKMQ (reference sequence). The CDR3 loop spans 15 amino acids. CDR3 DNA sequence: TGTGCCAGCAGTTTCGGACAGGGTGGGGCCTACGAGCAGTACTTC. Its protein is CASSFGQGGAYEQYF.

This clone occurred a few times. V and J are TRBV4-2 and TRBJ1-2; 12 nucleotides align to TRBD1. J lost 8 bases, V lost 0 bases, and 4 bases had no gene match. The CDR3 consists of 15 residues. Germline V gene data show CDR1 as LGHNA and CDR2 as YNFKEQ. Here the CDR3 DNA reads TGTGCCAGCAGCCAAGAGGGACAGGGGGCCGGGGGCTACACCTTC. Its translation is CASSQEGQGAGGYTF.

V gene TRBV5-6 combines with J gene TRBJ1-5; 7 positions agree with TRBD1. V was pared by 4 bases and J by 5 bases, with 6 bases of the junction left unmatched. Per the germline V gene, CDR1 is SGHDT and CDR2 is YYEEEE. This CDR3 is built from 14 residues. CDR3 coding DNA: TGTGCCAGCAGCACGGGACAGAGACATCAGCCCCAGCATTTT. Translation: CASSTGQRHQPQHF.

Only a few counts were recorded for this clone. The J gene is TRBJ2-5, the V gene TRBV5-1, with TRBD1 identical over 9 bases. Germline-derived CDR1 and CDR2 are SGHRS and YFSETQ. Unmatched junction bases numbered 10, after V lost 4 bases and J lost 3 bases. This CDR3 has 16 amino acids. CDR3 DNA sequence: TGCGCCAGCAGCCCACGCCCGGGGACAGGGAAAGAGACCCAGTACTTC. This encodes CASSPRPGTGKETQYF.

This clone has just one count. The chain uses TRBV7-3 and TRBJ1-1, with D possibly matching TRBD1 (5 bases). The CDR3 runs to 14 residues. Trimming removed 5 bases at V and 4 bases at J, with 14 bases between. The germline V gene encodes CDR1 SGHTA and CDR2 FQGTGA. CDR3 bases: TGTGCCAGCAGCCCCACGGGGGGGGGCACTGAAGCTTTCTTT. It codes for CASSPTGGGTEAFF.

The CDR3 DNA is TGTGCCAGCGGGAACCGGGAGATCTACGAGCAGTACTTC. Its translation is CASGNREIYEQYF. The chain couples TRBV2 to TRBJ2-7; tentatively, D is TRBD2 (6 bases). Germline loops: CDR1 SNHLY, CDR2 FYNNEI. The CDR3 sequence is 13 residues long. Trimming pared 8 bases from V and 3 bases from J, leaving 14 bases between.

This clone was counted once. The V gene is TRBV25-1, the J gene TRBJ1-3, with a possible D match to TRBD1 (5 bases). The ends were cut back, 2 bases at V and 0 bases at J, with 11 bases in the middle. The CDR3 has 16 amino acids. Germline assignment: CDR1 MGHDK and CDR2 SYGVNS. For the CDR3, the DNA is TGTGCCAGCAGTGAAAGTCGGGGACTCTCTGGAAACACCATATATTTT. Protein sequence: CASSESRGLSGNTIYF.

V gene TRBV27 combines with J gene TRBJ2-3, with TRBD2 identical over 8 bases. The CDR3 contains 19 residues. Germline V CDR1 and CDR2: MNHEY, SMNVEV (reference sequence). Trimming at V came to 3 bases and at J to 0 bases, leaving 14 bases not matched to a gene. The CDR3 DNA is TGTGCCAGCAGTTTCATTTCGCGGCGGGAGGAGATTAGCACAGATACGCAGTATTTT. Encoded protein: CASSFISRREEISTDTQYF.

In its sample, this clone was seen a few times. The chain is built from TRBV2 and TRBJ1-1; TRBD1 matches at 8 bases. Trimming took 1 base from V and 5 from J; bases not matched to a gene: 3. Germline V CDR1 and CDR2: SNHLY, FYNNEI. This CDR3 has 14 residues. The CDR3: CASSEGTGRTEAFF. The CDR3 DNA sequence: TGTGCCAGCAGTGAAGGGACAGGGAGGACTGAAGCTTTCTTT.

The V and J genes are TRBV3-1 (or the pseudogene TRBV3-2) and TRBJ2-1; 9 bases line up with TRBD2. Germline V lookup: CDR1 LGHDT, CDR2 YNNKEL (reference sequence). J was trimmed by 7 bases and V by 4 bases; bases with no gene match: 11. The CDR3 runs 16 residues. The CDR3 loop is CASSPTLAGPVNEQFF. The CDR3 region has the DNA TGTGCCAGCAGCCCGACCCTAGCGGGGCCCGTGAATGAGCAGTTCTTC.

V and J are TRBV6-2 or TRBV6-3 and TRBJ1-1; no firm D call. CDR3 length: 11 amino acids. V was shortened by 3 bases and J by 6 bases, with 5 bases between the two germline ends. Germline V gives CDR1 MNHEY, CDR2 SVGEGT. CDR3 nucleotide sequence: TGTGCCAGCAGTTATGGGCCTGAAGCTTTCTTT. Translated: CASSYGPEAFF.

The table lists this clone with a few counts. The V and J genes are TRBV7-7 and TRBJ2-2; 9 bases agree with TRBD1. Germline V CDR1 and CDR2: SSHAT, FNYEAQ (reference sequence). The CDR3 runs 17 residues. The trim removed 4 bases at V and 5 bases at J, leaving 11 bases unmatched. CDR3 in amino acids: CASSSPGQGKVTGELFF. DNA of the CDR3: TGTGCCAGCAGCTCCCCCGGACAGGGGAAGGTTACCGGGGAGCTGTTTTTT. The variable domain in full, completed from reference TRBV7-7 and TRBJ2-2, reads GAGVSQSPRYKVTKRGQDVTLRCDPISSHATLYWYQQALGQGPEFLTYFNYEAQPDKSGLPSDRFSAERPEGSISTLTIQRTEQRDSAMYRCASSSPGQGKVTGELFFGEGSRLTVL.

This clone was picked up a small number of times. The chain is built from TRBV11-2 and TRBJ2-7; 11 bases map to TRBD2. Trimming took 6 bases from V and 3 from J; bases not matched to a gene: 4. Germline V gives CDR1 SGHAT, CDR2 FQNNGV. The CDR3 is made up of 14 amino acids. The CDR3 loop is CASSSGLAGYEQYF. The CDR3 region has the DNA TGTGCCAGCAGTTCTGGACTAGCGGGCTACGAGCAGTACTTC.

The chain uses TRBV19 and TRBJ1-2; D is uncertain. The germline V gene has CDR1 LNHDA and CDR2 SQIVND (reference sequence). The CDR3 length is 15 residues. Written as DNA, the CDR3 is TGTGCGACGTCCAAAGGCGGGTTGGGTAACTATGGCTACACCTTC. Translating it yields CATSKGGLGNYGYTF. The full variable domain, its missing parts supplied by reference TRBV19 and TRBJ1-2, is DGGITQSPKYLFRKEGQNVTLSCEQNLNHDAMYWYRQDPGQGLRLIYYSQIVNDFQKGDIAEGYSVSREKKESFPLTVTSAQKNPTAFYLCATSKGGLGNYGYTFGSGTRLTVV.